This T cell receptor beta chain came from a study of post-analysis software for immune sequencing data (dated by TCRdb to about 2015). Turning to the overall study: Relapsing-remitting, secondary progressive and progressive-relapsing multiple sclerosis were recorded as disease courses, and subtype annotation was lacking for some patients. A subset of samples was prepared in parallel using single-end sample barcoding, then pooled and co-amplified after Illumina adapter ligation. The patient repertoires were compared against about a dozen previously published healthy control repertoires obtained from donors aged 6 to 25 years.

The full study reports these points: The multiple sclerosis patient group was slightly younger than the control group. Strong co-clustering of samples prepared in the same batch was shown by direct clustering with F measure, prompting a batch-effect correction. Normalized Chao1 diversity was significantly lower in multiple sclerosis patients than controls, suggesting substantial peripheral T-cell clonal expansion.

TCR beta repertoires were profiled from peripheral blood of over 10 young patients with multiple sclerosis to demonstrate the VDJtools post-analysis software. The multiple sclerosis patients were children and adolescents between roughly 6 and 15 years of age. Receptor amplification or capture employed PCR. TCRdb shows the sequencer as Illumina HiSeq 2500. To reduce PCR and sequencing biases, unique molecular identifiers were built into the TCR beta cDNA libraries. About 500,000 cDNA molecules were obtained for every 1 to 10 million input T cells, so each molecule roughly corresponded to one T cell. The same protocol used for the earlier healthy control dataset was applied to prepare and sequence the patient libraries. Within a given batch, samples were prepared together, multiplexed and sequenced on the same HiSeq lane. The authors processed their data as follows. Raw barcoded reads were processed with MIGEC, discarding single-read molecular identifier groups before consensus assembly and CDR3 extraction. VDJtools was used for post-analysis of the clonotype tables, and diversity was normalized by down-sampling every dataset to the size of the smallest sample. In repertoire overlap clustering, CDR3 amino acid sequences, but not nucleotide sequences, were matched to correct batch-related cross-sample contamination. TCRdb cleaned the public reads at Q25 with fastp, built clones with MiXCR and kept in-frame beta chains. Entries that share a CDR3 protein sequence are merged under the most common genes and DNA. The V and J calls come from TCRdb's annotation, not from the publication. The sample table shows more than 350,000 distinct CDR3 sequences, and approximately 42% are seen once. The ten top clones hold about 8% of the sample.

This clonotype came up a few times. Its antigen specificity is not known. No base-level quality is on record; no much larger clone is a single base apart. Sequencing was performed on blood. This sequence was found in a girl aged 2 to 9 with multiple sclerosis.

The CDR3 protein sequence reads: CASSLQVGASTEAFF. At the DNA level, the sequence is TGCGCCAGCAGCTTGCAAGTCGGGGCGAGCACTGAAGCTTTCTTT. Here the chain combines TRBV5-1 and TRBJ1-1, with TRBD1 tentatively as D gene (5 bases match). Trimming takes 1 base from V and 4 bases from J, and the germline ends sit 14 bases apart. The CDR3 measures 15 amino acids from cysteine to phenylalanine. The only DNA kept is the CDR3, 45 bases in frame from the first base. CDR1 and CDR2 were assigned from the germline V gene as SGHRS and YFSETQ.